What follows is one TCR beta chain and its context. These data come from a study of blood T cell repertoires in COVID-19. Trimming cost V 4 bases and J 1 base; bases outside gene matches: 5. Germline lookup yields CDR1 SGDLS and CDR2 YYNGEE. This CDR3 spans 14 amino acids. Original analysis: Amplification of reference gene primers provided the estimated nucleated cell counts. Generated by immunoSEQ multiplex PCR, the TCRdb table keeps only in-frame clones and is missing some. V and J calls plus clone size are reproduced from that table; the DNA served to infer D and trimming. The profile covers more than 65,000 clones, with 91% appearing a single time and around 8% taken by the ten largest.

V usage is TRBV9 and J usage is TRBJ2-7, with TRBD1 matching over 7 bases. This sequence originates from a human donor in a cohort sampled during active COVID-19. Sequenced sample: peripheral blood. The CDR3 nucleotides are TGTGCCAGCAGCCCGGGACAGAGTTCCTACGAGCAGTACTTC. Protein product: CASSPGQSSYEQYF. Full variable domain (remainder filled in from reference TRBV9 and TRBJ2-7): DSGVTQTPKHLITATGQRVTLRCSPRSGDLSVYWYQQSLDQGLQFLIQYYNGEERAKGNILERFSAQQFPDLHSELNLSSLELGDSALYFCASSPGQSSYEQYFGPGTRLTVT.